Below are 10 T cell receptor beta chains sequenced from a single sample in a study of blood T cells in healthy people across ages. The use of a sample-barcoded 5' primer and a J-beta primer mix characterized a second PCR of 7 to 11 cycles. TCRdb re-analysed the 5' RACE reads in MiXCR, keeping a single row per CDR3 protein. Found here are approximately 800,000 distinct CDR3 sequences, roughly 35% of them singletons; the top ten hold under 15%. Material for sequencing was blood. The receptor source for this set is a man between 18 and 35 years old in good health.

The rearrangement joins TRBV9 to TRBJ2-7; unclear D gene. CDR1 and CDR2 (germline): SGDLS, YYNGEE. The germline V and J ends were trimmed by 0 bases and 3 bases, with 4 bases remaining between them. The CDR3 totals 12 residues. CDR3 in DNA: TGTGCCAGCAGCGTAGTGGACTACGAGCAGTACTTC. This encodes CASSVVDYEQYF.

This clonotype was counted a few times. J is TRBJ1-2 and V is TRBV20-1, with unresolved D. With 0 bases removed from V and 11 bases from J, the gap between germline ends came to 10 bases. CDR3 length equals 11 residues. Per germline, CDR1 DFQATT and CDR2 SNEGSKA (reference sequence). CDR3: CSARDDWEYTF. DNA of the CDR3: TGCAGTGCTAGAGATGATTGGGAGTACACCTTC.

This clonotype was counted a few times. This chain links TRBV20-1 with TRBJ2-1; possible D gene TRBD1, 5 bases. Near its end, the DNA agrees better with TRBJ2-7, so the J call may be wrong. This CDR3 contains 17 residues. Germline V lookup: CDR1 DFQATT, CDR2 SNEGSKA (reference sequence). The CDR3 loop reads CSARASKGMRSYNEQYF. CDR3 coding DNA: TGCAGTGCTAGAGCTTCTAAGGGGATGCGTTCCTACAATGAGCAGTACTTC.

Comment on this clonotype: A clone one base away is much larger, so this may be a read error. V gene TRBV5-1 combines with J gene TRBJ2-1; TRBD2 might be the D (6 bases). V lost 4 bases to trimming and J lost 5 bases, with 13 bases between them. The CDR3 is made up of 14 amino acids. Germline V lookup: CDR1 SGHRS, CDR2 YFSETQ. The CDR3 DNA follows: TGCGCCAGCAGCGTGGAGGGGAGAGACAATGAGCAGTTCTTC. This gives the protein CASSVEGRDNEQFF.

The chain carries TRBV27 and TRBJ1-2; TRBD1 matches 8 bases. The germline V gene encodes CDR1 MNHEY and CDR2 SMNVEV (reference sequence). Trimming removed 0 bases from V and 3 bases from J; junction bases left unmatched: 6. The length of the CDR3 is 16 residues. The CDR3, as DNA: TGTGCCAGCAGTTTATCTCCCCCGGGACAGGACTATGGCTACACCTTC. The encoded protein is CASSLSPPGQDYGYTF.

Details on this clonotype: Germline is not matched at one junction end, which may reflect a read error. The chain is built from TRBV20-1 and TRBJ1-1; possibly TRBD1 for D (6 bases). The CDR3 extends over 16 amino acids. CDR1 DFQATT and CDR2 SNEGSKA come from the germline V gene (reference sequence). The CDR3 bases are TGCAGTGCTAGAGACCCCGCAGGGGCGGGGTACAGTGAAACTTTCTTT. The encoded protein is CSARDPAGAGYSETFF.

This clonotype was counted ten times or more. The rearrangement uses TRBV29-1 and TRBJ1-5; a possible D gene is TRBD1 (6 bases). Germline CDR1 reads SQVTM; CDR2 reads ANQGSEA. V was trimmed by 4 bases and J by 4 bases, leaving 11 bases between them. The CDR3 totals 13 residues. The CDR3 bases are TGCAGCGTTGGGGAGGGACAAAATCAGCCCCAGCATTTT. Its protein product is CSVGEGQNQPQHF.

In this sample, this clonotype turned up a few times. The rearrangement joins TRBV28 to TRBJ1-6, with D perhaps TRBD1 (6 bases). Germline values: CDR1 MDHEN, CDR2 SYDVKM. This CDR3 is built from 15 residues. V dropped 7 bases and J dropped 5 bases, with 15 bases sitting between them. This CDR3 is CASIYTGSDNSPLHF. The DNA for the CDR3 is TGTGCCAGCATTTATACAGGGTCTGATAATTCACCCCTCCACTTT.

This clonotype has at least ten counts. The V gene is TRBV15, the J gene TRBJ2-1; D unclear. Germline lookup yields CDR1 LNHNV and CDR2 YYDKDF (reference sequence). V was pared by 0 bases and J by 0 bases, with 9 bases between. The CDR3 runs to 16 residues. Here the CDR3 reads CATSRDISSSYNEQFF. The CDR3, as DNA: TGTGCCACCAGCAGAGATATATCCAGCTCCTACAATGAGCAGTTCTTC.

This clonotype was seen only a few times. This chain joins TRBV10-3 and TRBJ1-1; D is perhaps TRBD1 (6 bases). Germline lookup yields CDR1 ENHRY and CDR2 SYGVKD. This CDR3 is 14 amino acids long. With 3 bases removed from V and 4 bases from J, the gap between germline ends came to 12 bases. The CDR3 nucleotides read TGTGCCATCAGTGAAGGGGGGGATCTCACTGAAGCTTTCTTT. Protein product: CAISEGGDLTEAFF.